This paragraph covers one TCR beta chain sequence. This sample was included in a study of blood T cell repertoires in COVID-19. Study-wide context: Samples of COVID-19 (acute and convalescent) were obtained from the United States, Italy and Spain. T cells, B-cell-depleted T cells, or PBMCs provided the cDNA or gDNA that served as material.

In the authors' methods: The assay estimated nucleated cells by amplifying reference gene primers. Sequencing was performed with immunoSEQ multiplex PCR; in TCRdb, only in-frame clones are kept and a portion is missing. That table supplies the V and J calls and clone size; D and trimming were determined from the DNA. The data show 250,000 to 300,000 clones, 65% to 90% seen once. This CDR3 comprises 13 residues. Germline-derived CDR1 and CDR2 are MNHEY and SVGAGI. With 7 bases removed from V and 5 bases from J, the gap between germline ends came to 15 bases. This chain uses TRBV6-5 with TRBJ2-7; a possible D gene is TRBD2 (5 bases). This clonotype was sampled from a woman aged 55-75 years with active or convalescent COVID-19. Sequencing was performed on peripheral blood. The CDR3 loop is CASTRGGDDEQYF. DNA of the CDR3: TGTGCCAGCACCCGGGGTGGTGACGACGAGCAGTACTTC.